Each of the 19 T cell receptor beta chains below was sequenced from the same sample in a study of T cell responses to AZD1222 COVID-19 vaccine. The protocol was immunoSEQ multiplex PCR, while the TCRdb copy is restricted to in-frame clones and leaves out a portion. The data contain about 160,000 clones, 91% of them singletons. The sequences come from peripheral blood, collected 28 days after the second AZD1222 dose. These receptors were collected from an adult who received the AZD1222 COVID-19 vaccine.

CDR3 nucleotides: TGTGCCAGTAGTATAGATTGGGGGACTGAAGCTTTCTTT. Residues: CASSIDWGTEAFF. The chain uses TRBV19 and TRBJ1-1, with a weak D call TRBD1 (5 bases). Germline V gene data show CDR1 as LNHDA and CDR2 as SQIVND (reference sequence). CDR3 length equals 13 residues. The ends were cut back, 0 bases at V and 5 bases at J, with 7 bases in the middle.

This chain connects TRBV27 to TRBJ2-2, with a weak D call TRBD1 (6 bases). Trimming left V 6 bases short and J 0 bases short, with 17 bases between. This CDR3 contains 17 residues. CDR1 is MNHEY and CDR2 is SMNVEV in the germline V gene (reference sequence). CDR3 DNA: TGTGCCAGCAGGATACGTGTGGGGGCTTCGAACACCGGGGAGCTGTTTTTT. Amino acid sequence: CASRIRVGASNTGELFF.

The rearrangement uses TRBV7-9 and TRBJ1-2; D unclear. Germline V gene sequence: CDR1 SEHNR, CDR2 FQNEAQ (reference sequence). The CDR3 has 14 amino acids. Trimming took 6 bases from V and 0 from J, leaving 11 bases between them. CDR3 protein: CASRVTEANYGYTF. In nucleotides, the CDR3 is TGTGCCAGCAGAGTTACAGAAGCTAACTATGGCTACACCTTC.

The V call is TRBV10-1, the J call TRBJ2-7, with D possibly being TRBD1 or TRBD2 (5 bases each). This CDR3 has 16 residues. CDR1 is WNHNN and CDR2 is SYGVQD in the germline V gene (reference sequence). V was cut by 1 base and J by 3 bases, with 16 bases left in between. CDR3 bases: TGCGCCAGCAGTGAGTGTACAGGTCGGGACCTCTACGAGCAGTACTTC. Encoded protein: CASSECTGRDLYEQYF.

This chain links TRBV7-2 with TRBJ2-7; D might be TRBD2 (6 bases). This CDR3 spans 14 amino acids. The V end lost 5 bases, the J end lost 7 bases, and 18 bases lay between the germline ends. Germline loops: CDR1 SGHTA, CDR2 FQGNSA. For the CDR3, the DNA is TGTGCCAGCAGCCGCCGACTAGTTGGTGGAGAGCAGTACTTC. It encodes CASSRRLVGGEQYF.

The count of this clone is one. The rearrangement uses TRBV9 and TRBJ1-2; weak D call: TRBD1 (5 bases). V lost 4 bases, J lost 7 bases, and 14 bases lay in between. The CDR3 length is 13 residues. Germline loops: CDR1 SGDLS, CDR2 YYNGEE. This CDR3 reads CASSPGWGVGYTF. The CDR3 nucleotides are TGTGCCAGCAGCCCGGGGTGGGGCGTTGGCTACACCTTC.

This clone has just one count. Being one base from a much bigger clone, this may be a read error. Other DNA sequences in this specimen translate into the identical CDR3. The J gene is TRBJ1-1, the V gene TRBV5-6, with 7 bases lining up with TRBD1. After removal of 5 bases from V and 7 bases from J, the junction contained 11 bases not matched to a gene. The CDR3 is 14 amino acids. From germline, CDR1 is SGHDT and CDR2 YYEEEE. The CDR3: CASSLSPTGLEAFF. The CDR3, as DNA: TGTGCCAGCAGTTTGTCTCCGACAGGGCTTGAAGCTTTCTTT.

This clone has just a few counts. V usage is TRBV14 and J usage is TRBJ2-7, with a tentative D call TRBD2 (6 bases). Germline assignment: CDR1 SGHDN and CDR2 FVKESK. The CDR3 length is 16 residues. V gave up 1 base and J gave up 0 bases, with 13 bases separating them. The CDR3 DNA is TGTGCCAGCAGCCAAGCCCATCGGGGGAGCTCCTACGAGCAGTACTTC. Encoded protein: CASSQAHRGSSYEQYF.

This clone was seen more than once but under ten times. V gene TRBV20-1 combines with J gene TRBJ1-4; D gene unclear. CDR3 size: 11 residues. V gave up 3 bases and J gave up 5 bases, with 4 bases separating them. CDR1 and CDR2 from the germline V gene are DFQATT and SNEGSKA (reference sequence). The CDR3, as DNA: TGCAGTGCTAGGCCAAATGAAAAACTGTTTTTT. Translating it yields CSARPNEKLFF.

This CDR3 is CASRAGQGSSSQLFGYTF. CDR3 nucleotide sequence: TGTGCCAGCAGGGCAGGACAGGGGTCCTCCTCCCAACTATTTGGCTACACCTTC. This rearrangement joins TRBV4-2 to TRBJ1-2; 9 bases are a match to TRBD1. V lost 6 bases to trimming and J lost 7 bases; unmatched junction nucleotides: 21. Per germline, CDR1 LGHNA and CDR2 YNFKEQ. The CDR3 spans 18 residues.

This clone has only one observation. This sequence joins TRBV6-5 and TRBJ1-3; no firm D call. The CDR3 consists of 14 residues. Per the germline V gene, CDR1 is MNHEY and CDR2 is SVGAGI. Between the trimmed V and J ends, which lost 4 bases and 7 bases, there was a span of 14 bases. The CDR3 DNA is TGTGCCAGCAGTTCCAGTCGTTTAGGGAACACCATATATTTT. As protein: CASSSSRLGNTIYF.

The chain carries TRBV7-9 and TRBJ1-2; perhaps TRBD1 as D (5 bases). Germline CDR1 SEHNR, CDR2 FQNEAQ (reference sequence). V was pared by 2 bases and J by 0 bases, with 16 bases between. The CDR3 extends over 17 amino acids. CDR3 loop: CASSLNGWGRANYGYTF. DNA for the CDR3: TGTGCCAGCAGCTTAAACGGCTGGGGCAGAGCTAACTATGGCTACACCTTC.

The J gene is TRBJ1-4, the V gene TRBV5-1; D possibly corresponds to TRBD1 (6 bases). This CDR3 is 15 amino acids long. Germline-derived CDR1 and CDR2 are SGHRS and YFSETQ. Deletions cut 4 bases from V and 8 bases from J, with 18 bases between. The CDR3 loop is CASSRGGRGEEKLFF. The CDR3 nucleotides are TGCGCCAGCAGCCGCGGCGGCAGGGGAGAGGAAAAACTGTTTTTT. The variable domain in full, with the rest retrieved from reference TRBV5-1 and TRBJ1-4, is KAGVTQTPRYLIKTRGQQVTLSCSPISGHRSVSWYQQTPGQGLQFLFEYFSETQRNKGNFPGRFSGRQFSNSRSEMNVSTLELGDSALYLCASSRGGRGEEKLFFGSGTQLSVL.

The chain couples TRBV5-1 to TRBJ2-5; weak D call: TRBD2 (6 bases). V lost 4 bases, J lost 2 bases, and 15 bases lay in between. The CDR3 is 15 residues long. Germline V CDR1 and CDR2: SGHRS, YFSETQ. The CDR3 nucleotides are TGCGCCAGCAGCCGCGCGAGGAGGGGTCAAGAGACCCAGTACTTC. Residues: CASSRARRGQETQYF.

This rearrangement joins TRBV5-1 to TRBJ2-1; 11 bases align to TRBD2. Germline V gene sequence: CDR1 SGHRS, CDR2 YFSETQ. The CDR3 consists of 16 residues. The V segment lost 6 bases and the J segment 4 bases; nucleotides outside the gene matches: 9. CDR3 protein: CASNPTSGIRYNEQFF. The CDR3 DNA follows: TGCGCCAGCAACCCGACTAGCGGGATTCGGTACAATGAGCAGTTCTTC.

This rearrangement joins TRBV15 to TRBJ2-1; D possibly corresponds to TRBD2 (5 bases). V dropped 0 bases and J dropped 7 bases, with 16 bases sitting between them. The CDR3 runs 16 residues. CDR1 and CDR2 from the germline V gene are LNHNV and YYDKDF (reference sequence). The CDR3 sequence is CATSRDRAVAANEQFF. CDR3 nucleotides: TGTGCCACCAGCAGAGATCGAGCGGTTGCGGCGAATGAGCAGTTCTTC.

This chain connects TRBV6-2 or TRBV6-3 to TRBJ2-5; 7 bases match TRBD1. Germline V gene data show CDR1 as MNHEY and CDR2 as SVGEGT. CDR3 length equals 15 residues. The junction had 6 bases not matched to a gene; V was cut back by 5 bases and J by 0 bases. This CDR3 is CASSRTGQDQETQYF. The CDR3 DNA reads TGTGCCAGCAGTCGGACAGGACAGGACCAAGAGACCCAGTACTTC.

J is TRBJ1-2 and V is TRBV15, with 9 bases aligning to TRBD1. The CDR3 covers 16 residues. Germline lookup yields CDR1 LNHNV and CDR2 YYDKDF (reference sequence). V shed 3 bases and J 0 bases; nucleotides not matched to a gene: 5. For the CDR3, the DNA is TGTGCCACCAGCAGGAACAGGGGGCTCGCTAACTATGGCTACACCTTC. Translation gives CATSRNRGLANYGYTF.

The chain recombines TRBV7-9 with TRBJ2-3, with D possibly being TRBD1 or TRBD2 (6 bases each). Looked up from germline, CDR1 is SEHNR and CDR2 is FQNEAQ (reference sequence). V shed 6 bases and J shed 2 bases, with 12 bases lying between them. The CDR3 extends over 14 amino acids. CDR3 in amino acids: CASSRGDPTDTQYF. CDR3 coding DNA: TGTGCCAGCAGTAGGGGGGACCCCACAGATACGCAGTATTTT.